The clone carrying this TCR beta chain came up once. Per the study methods: Counts of nucleated cells, estimated from reference gene primer amplification, were obtained. Profiled with immunoSEQ multiplex PCR; TCRdb holds only in-frame clones, not every one. V, J and clone size reflect that table, while D and trimming were determined from the DNA. In the table there are around 70,000 clones, around 75% of which are singletons. The sample comes from a study of blood T cell repertoires in COVID-19. Study in general: Italy, Spain and the United States were the sources of the convalescent and acute COVID-19 samples. PBMCs, B-cell-depleted T cells, or T cells provided the cDNA or gDNA that made up the material.

This CDR3 has 15 residues. CDR1 is SGHTA, CDR2 FQGNSA, per germline. The trim removed 3 bases at V and 3 bases at J, leaving 4 bases unmatched. Sequencing used peripheral blood. The J gene is TRBJ2-3, the V gene TRBV7-2; 9 positions agree with TRBD2. The TCR sequence derives from a man aged 65-85 years with acute or convalescent COVID-19. CDR3 nucleotide sequence: TGTGCCAGCAGCTTCGCGGGACTAGCTACAGATACGCAGTATTTT. This sequence encodes CASSFAGLATDTQYF.